What follows are 28 T cell receptor beta chains derived from one specimen sequenced in a study of beta chain features in type 1 diabetes. General study points: Patients with Type 1 diabetes showed moderately but significantly shorter TCRB CDR3s in all four CD4+ subsets.

These receptors have no identified antigens. cDNA synthesis used the whole RNA isolate, giving expressed TCRB sequences. Generated by immunoSEQ multiplex PCR, the TCRdb table keeps only in-frame clones and is missing some. The profile shows over 650,000 clones, 11% to 15% of them singletons. Sequenced sample: naive CD4+ T cells from blood. The receptors originated from a man younger than 35 with type 1 diabetes.

The gene calls are TRBV25-1 and TRBJ1-1, with 7 bases that match TRBD1. This CDR3 spans 13 amino acids. Per germline, CDR1 MGHDK and CDR2 SYGVNS. The junction had 3 bases not matched to a gene; V was cut back by 6 bases and J by 2 bases. The DNA for the CDR3 is TGTGCCAGCAGAAGACAGGGTAACACTGAAGCTTTCTTT. Translation gives CASRRQGNTEAFF.

The chain uses TRBV28 and TRBJ2-3; 9 bases match TRBD2. Germline CDR1 reads MDHEN; CDR2 reads SYDVKM. This CDR3 contains 16 residues. The junction had 5 bases not matched to a gene; V was cut back by 0 bases and J by 4 bases. CDR3 nucleotides: TGTGCCAGCAGTTTATGGGGTAGCGGGGGAGCAGATACGCAGTATTTT. Amino acid sequence: CASSLWGSGGADTQYF. Combining the CDR3 with reference TRBV28 and TRBJ2-3 gives the whole variable domain DVKVTQSSRYLVKRTGEKVFLECVQDMDHENMFWYRQDPGLGLRLIYFSYDVKMKEKGDIPEGYSVSREKKERFSLILESASTNQTSMYLCASSLWGSGGADTQYFGPGTRLTVL.

The genes are TRBV11-3 and TRBJ2-3; a possible D gene is TRBD2 (5 bases). Trimming took 3 bases from V and 1 from J, leaving 14 bases between them. The CDR3 is 16 residues long. Germline V lookup: CDR1 SGHNT, CDR2 YENEEA. The CDR3 region is CASSFGVIGGTDTQYF. CDR3 coding DNA: TGTGCCAGCAGCTTCGGGGTGATTGGGGGCACAGATACGCAGTATTTT.

The genes are TRBV28 and TRBJ2-7; 7 bases are a match to TRBD1. Germline CDR1 and CDR2: MDHEN and SYDVKM. V was pared by 5 bases and J by 6 bases, with 10 bases of the junction left unmatched. CDR3 length: 14 amino acids. Here the CDR3 reads CASSLIPQGFEQYF. Here the CDR3 DNA reads TGTGCCAGCAGTCTTATCCCACAGGGGTTCGAGCAGTACTTC. The full variable domain, completed using reference TRBV28 and TRBJ2-7, is DVKVTQSSRYLVKRTGEKVFLECVQDMDHENMFWYRQDPGLGLRLIYFSYDVKMKEKGDIPEGYSVSREKKERFSLILESASTNQTSMYLCASSLIPQGFEQYFGPGTRLTVT.

This clone was observed a few times. In nucleotides, the CDR3 is TGTGCCACCAGCTGGAGACAGGGACGAAACACCATATATTTT. It encodes CATSWRQGRNTIYF. The V and J genes are TRBV15 and TRBJ1-3, with TRBD1 matching over 7 bases. This CDR3 is 14 amino acids long. The germline V gene has CDR1 LNHNV and CDR2 YYDKDF (reference sequence). With V trimmed by 5 bases and J by 5 bases, 6 bases remained unmatched.

The sample holds a few counts of this clone. J is TRBJ2-2 and V is TRBV20-1, with D unclear. The CDR3 spans 11 residues. Germline CDR1 reads DFQATT; CDR2 reads SNEGSKA (reference sequence). The chain's CDR3 is CSPYGAGELFF. CDR3 in DNA: TGCAGCCCCTACGGAGCCGGGGAGCTGTTTTTT.

The rearrangement joins TRBV18 to TRBJ2-3; the match to TRBD2 covers 8 bases. There are 15 residues in the CDR3. The V and J ends lost 1 base and 1 base, in that order; junction bases with no gene match: 1. CDR1 is KGHSH and CDR2 is LQKENI in the germline V gene. The CDR3 DNA reads TGTGCCAGCTCACCACTGCGGGAGGGCACAGATACGCAGTATTTT. Residues: CASSPLREGTDTQYF.

This clone was seen more than once but under ten times. J is TRBJ2-1 and V is TRBV30; 11 bases map to TRBD1. This CDR3 is built from 16 residues. After removal of 3 bases from V and 9 bases from J, the junction contained 13 bases not matched to a gene. Germline assignment: CDR1 GTSNPN and CDR2 SVGIG (reference sequence). CDR3: CAWRTIGQGAIREQFF. The CDR3 nucleotides are TGTGCCTGGAGGACCATAGGACAGGGGGCGATTCGTGAGCAGTTCTTC.

The V gene is TRBV13, the J gene TRBJ1-1, with D unclear. Germline V lookup: CDR1 PRHDT, CDR2 FYEKMQ (reference sequence). V was shortened by 5 bases and J by 7 bases, with 14 bases between the two germline ends. The CDR3 has 13 amino acids. CDR3 sequence: CASSPSGVVEAFF. DNA of the CDR3: TGTGCCAGCAGCCCCTCCGGGGTTGTTGAAGCTTTCTTT.

V is TRBV9 and J is TRBJ2-7, with 10 bases matching TRBD2. The junction had 10 bases not matched to a gene; V was cut back by 5 bases and J by 2 bases. The CDR3 extends over 16 amino acids. Germline CDR1 is SGDLS and CDR2 is YYNGEE. The CDR3 is CASSPPPAGGPYEQYF. The CDR3 region has the DNA TGTGCCAGCAGTCCCCCTCCAGCGGGAGGGCCCTACGAGCAGTACTTC.

This clone was seen only a few times. V is TRBV10-3 and J is TRBJ1-1; D perhaps matches TRBD1 (5 bases). Trimming removed 2 bases at V and 1 base at J, with 8 bases between. In germline, CDR1 is ENHRY, CDR2 SYGVKD. The CDR3 is made up of 14 amino acids. The CDR3 coding sequence is TGTGCCATCAGTGAGACAGGACAGAACACTGAAGCTTTCTTT. Its protein product is CAISETGQNTEAFF.

This clone was counted between two and nine times. The chain recombines TRBV29-1 with TRBJ2-1; D could derive from TRBD1 or TRBD2 (5 bases each). The CDR3 sequence is 14 residues long. Germline V gene sequence: CDR1 SQVTM, CDR2 ANQGSEA. The V and J ends lost 5 bases and 0 bases respectively, with 11 bases between them. The CDR3 is CSVIRDGSYNEQFF. The CDR3 DNA sequence: TGCAGCGTTATCCGGGACGGCTCCTACAATGAGCAGTTCTTC.

This clone was seen a handful of times. This chain connects TRBV6-5 to TRBJ2-7; D is ambiguous. The ends were cut back, 6 bases at V and 2 bases at J, with 17 bases in the middle. The germline V gene encodes CDR1 MNHEY and CDR2 SVGAGI. The CDR3 has 15 residues. The CDR3 reads CASSHGSGLTYEQYF. The CDR3 bases are TGTGCCAGCAGCCACGGAAGTGGGTTAACCTACGAGCAGTACTTC.

This clone was seen a handful of times. This rearrangement joins TRBV18 to TRBJ1-3, with unresolved D. From germline, CDR1 is KGHSH and CDR2 LQKENI. There are 16 residues in the CDR3. The V and J ends lost 6 bases and 0 bases respectively, with 15 bases between them. The CDR3 loop reads CASSPRTDYSGNTIYF. For the CDR3, the DNA is TGTGCCAGCTCTCCCAGGACCGACTACTCTGGAAACACCATATATTTT.

This clone came up a few times. V usage is TRBV7-2 and J usage is TRBJ2-1; 8 nucleotides match TRBD1. With V trimmed by 7 bases and J by 4 bases, 9 bases remained unmatched. The CDR3 has 15 amino acids. In germline, CDR1 is SGHTA, CDR2 FQGNSA. The CDR3 coding sequence is TGTGCCAGCACCGTAGACAGGGGCCGTTACAATGAGCAGTTCTTC. Translation gives CASTVDRGRYNEQFF.

This clone has a handful of counts. This chain links TRBV15 with TRBJ2-7, with a weak D call TRBD2 (6 bases). The CDR3 spans 15 residues. From germline, CDR1 is LNHNV and CDR2 YYDKDF (reference sequence). V shed 5 bases and J shed 3 bases, with 17 bases lying between them. The CDR3 DNA reads as TGTGCCACCAGCTTCACATCAGGGAGGAACTACGAGCAGTACTTC. It specifies CATSFTSGRNYEQYF.

This clone was seen only a few times. The rearrangement uses TRBV5-4 and TRBJ1-1; D unclear. The CDR3 length is 15 residues. V gave up 0 bases and J gave up 0 bases, with 9 bases separating them. Per the germline V gene, CDR1 is SGHNT and CDR2 is YYREEE (reference sequence). This chain's CDR3 is CASSLVGSVNTEAFF. The CDR3 DNA follows: TGTGCCAGCAGCTTGGTGGGAAGTGTGAACACTGAAGCTTTCTTT.

This clone was observed a few times. An end of the junction does not agree with germline; a read error may underlie this. The chain uses TRBV7-7 and TRBJ2-1, with D maybe TRBD1 (5 bases). The CDR3 has 13 residues. Germline V gene lookup returns CDR1 SSHAT and CDR2 FNYEAQ (reference sequence). The CDR3 sequence: CASSLGASSEQFF. CDR3 bases: TGTGCTAGCAGCTTAGGGGCTTCGTCTGAGCAGTTCTTC.

The chain is built from TRBV6-5 and TRBJ1-2; D is perhaps TRBD1 (5 bases). Germline-derived CDR1 and CDR2 are MNHEY and SVGAGI. Trimming shortened V by 6 bases and J by 0 bases, and 8 bases separated the two germline ends. The CDR3 is made up of 13 amino acids. The CDR3 spells CASRRDANYGYTF. The CDR3 bases are TGTGCCAGCAGACGGGACGCTAACTATGGCTACACCTTC.

The chain is built from TRBV19 and TRBJ2-6, with 8 nucleotides matching TRBD1. The CDR3 extends over 17 amino acids. V shed 7 bases and J 2 bases; nucleotides not matched to a gene: 10. Looked up from germline, CDR1 is LNHDA and CDR2 is SQIVND (reference sequence). The CDR3: CASTERQGRTGANVLTF. In DNA form, the CDR3 reads TGTGCCAGTACCGAAAGACAGGGGCGCACTGGGGCCAACGTCCTGACTTTC.

A single count supports this clone. The chain links TRBV2 to TRBJ2-3; 7 bases fit TRBD2. This CDR3 has 12 amino acids. Per the germline V gene, CDR1 is SNHLY and CDR2 is FYNNEI. V shed 11 bases, J shed 2 bases, and the junction held 4 bases outside the gene matches. The CDR3 coding sequence is TGTGCCGCGGGGAGGGACACAGATACGCAGTATTTT. Amino acids: CAAGRDTDTQYF.

The chain carries TRBV20-1 and TRBJ2-1, with TRBD1 matching over 7 bases. CDR3 length: 10 amino acids. In germline, CDR1 is DFQATT, CDR2 SNEGSKA (reference sequence). The CDR3 DNA reads as TGCAGGGGCAGGGGGTTTGAGCAGTTCTTC. It codes for CRGRGFEQFF.

There are a few counts of this clone. The V gene is TRBV5-4, the J gene TRBJ2-3; 9 bases line up with TRBD1. The CDR3 contains 16 residues. Trimming cost V 6 bases and J 3 bases; bases outside gene matches: 11. Germline V gene sequence: CDR1 SGHNT, CDR2 YYREEE (reference sequence). This CDR3 is CASTPGGQGRTDTQYF. In DNA form, the CDR3 reads TGTGCCAGCACCCCTGGGGGACAGGGAAGGACAGATACGCAGTATTTT.

V usage is TRBV7-2 and J usage is TRBJ1-5; D is perhaps TRBD1 (6 bases). The germline V gene has CDR1 SGHTA and CDR2 FQGNSA. V gave up 7 bases and J gave up 5 bases, with 15 bases separating them. The CDR3 contains 14 residues. CDR3 nucleotides: TGTGCCAGCACCAAAGGGGGGTACGATCAGCCCCAGCATTTT. It translates to CASTKGGYDQPQHF.

This clone came up a few times. The rearrangement links TRBV14 to TRBJ2-1; TRBD1 matches 8 bases. Per the germline V gene, CDR1 is SGHDN and CDR2 is FVKESK. With V trimmed by 4 bases and J by 4 bases, 9 bases remained unmatched. The CDR3 is 16 amino acids. DNA of the CDR3: TGTGCCAGCAGCCGAGCCTCGGGACAGGTATACAATGAGCAGTTCTTC. Translated: CASSRASGQVYNEQFF.

This clone appeared a few times. The chain links TRBV5-1 to TRBJ2-7, with D tentatively TRBD1 or TRBD2 (5 bases each). V dropped 4 bases and J dropped 7 bases, with 15 bases sitting between them. From germline, CDR1 is SGHRS and CDR2 YFSETQ. The CDR3 has 13 residues. CDR3 sequence: CASSLGTGKEQYF. The CDR3 DNA reads as TGCGCCAGCAGCCTCGGGACGGGAAAGGAGCAGTACTTC.

This sequence joins TRBV7-8 and TRBJ1-1; TRBD1 might be the D (5 bases). The germline V and J ends were trimmed by 6 bases and 2 bases, with 16 bases remaining between them. Germline loops: CDR1 SGHVS, CDR2 FQNEAQ. This CDR3 spans 15 amino acids. The CDR3 nucleotides read TGTGCCAGCAGTTCTACCAGAAGGGACAACACTGAAGCTTTCTTT. Translating it yields CASSSTRRDNTEAFF.

The sample holds a few counts of this clone. The rearrangement uses TRBV11-2 and TRBJ2-5; D unclear. Looked up from germline, CDR1 is SGHAT and CDR2 is FQNNGV. The CDR3 loop spans 12 amino acids. Trimming cost V 6 bases and J 5 bases, with 10 bases left between them. CDR3 nucleotide sequence: TGTGCCAGCAGGTCTGTCGGGGAGACCCAGTACTTC. Translated: CASRSVGETQYF.